This T cell receptor beta chain was observed in a study of blood T cell repertoires in COVID-19. Study at large: The United States, Italy and Spain supplied acute and convalescent COVID-19 samples. T cells, B-cell-depleted T cells, or PBMCs supplied cDNA or gDNA.

Source study methods: Nucleated cell counts were estimated from reference gene primer amplification. Some clones are missing from TCRdb's copy, which holds only in-frame ones; the method was immunoSEQ multiplex PCR. V and J calls and clone size follow that table, whereas D and trimming were derived from the DNA. The sample has under 150,000 clones; around nine tenths are singletons. CDR3 length equals 12 residues. V dropped 6 bases and J dropped 7 bases, with 7 bases sitting between them. Germline V gene lookup returns CDR1 SGHTA and CDR2 FQGNSA. Sequencing input: peripheral blood. This TCR was sampled from a human donor in a cohort sampled during active COVID-19. This chain uses TRBV7-2 with TRBJ1-6; D not certain. The CDR3 loop reads CASRRVNSPLHF. The CDR3 nucleotides read TGTGCCAGCAGGAGGGTGAATTCACCCCTCCACTTT.